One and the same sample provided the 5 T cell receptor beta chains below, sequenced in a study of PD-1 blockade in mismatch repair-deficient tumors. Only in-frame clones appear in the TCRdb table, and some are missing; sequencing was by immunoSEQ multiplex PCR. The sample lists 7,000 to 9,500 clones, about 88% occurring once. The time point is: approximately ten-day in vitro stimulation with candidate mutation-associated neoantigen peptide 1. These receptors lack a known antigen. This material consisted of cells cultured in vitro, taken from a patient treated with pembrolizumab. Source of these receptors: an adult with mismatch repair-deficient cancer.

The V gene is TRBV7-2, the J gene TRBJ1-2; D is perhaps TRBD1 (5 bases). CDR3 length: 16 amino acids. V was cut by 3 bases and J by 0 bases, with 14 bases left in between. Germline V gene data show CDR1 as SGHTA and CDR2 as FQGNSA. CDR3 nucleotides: TGTGCCAGCAGCTTGGGGGGGATCGATACTAACTATGGCTACACCTTC. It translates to CASSLGGIDTNYGYTF.

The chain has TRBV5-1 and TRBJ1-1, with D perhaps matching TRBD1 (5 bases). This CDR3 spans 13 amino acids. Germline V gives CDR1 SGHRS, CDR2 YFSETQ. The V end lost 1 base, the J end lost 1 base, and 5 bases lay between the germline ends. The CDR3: CASSLTGNTEAFF. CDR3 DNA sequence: TGCGCCAGCAGCTTGACAGGGAACACTGAAGCTTTCTTT.

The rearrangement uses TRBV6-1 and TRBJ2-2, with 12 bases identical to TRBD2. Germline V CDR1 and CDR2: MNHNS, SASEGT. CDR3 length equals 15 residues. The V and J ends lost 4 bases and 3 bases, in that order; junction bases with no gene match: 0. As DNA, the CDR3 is TGTGCCAGCAGTGGACTAGCGGGAGACACCGGGGAGCTGTTTTTT. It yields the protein CASSGLAGDTGELFF.

The CDR3 sequence is CASSRLAGGPNTQYF. The CDR3 DNA sequence: TGTGCCAGCAGCAGACTAGCGGGAGGGCCGAATACGCAGTATTTT. The chain combines TRBV7-3 with TRBJ2-3; 14 bases map to TRBD2. Germline CDR1 and CDR2: SGHTA and FQGTGA. V lost 5 bases, J lost 7 bases, and 5 bases stayed unmatched. This CDR3 contains 15 residues.

The CDR3 DNA reads as TGTGCCAGTGGGGGGTTACCACGTCAGCCCCAGCATTTT. Translating it yields CASGGLPRQPQHF. The chain joins TRBV19 to TRBJ1-5; possible D gene TRBD1, 5 bases. Trimming pared 8 bases from V and 6 bases from J, leaving 14 bases between. There are 13 residues in the CDR3. CDR1 LNHDA and CDR2 SQIVND come from the germline V gene (reference sequence).